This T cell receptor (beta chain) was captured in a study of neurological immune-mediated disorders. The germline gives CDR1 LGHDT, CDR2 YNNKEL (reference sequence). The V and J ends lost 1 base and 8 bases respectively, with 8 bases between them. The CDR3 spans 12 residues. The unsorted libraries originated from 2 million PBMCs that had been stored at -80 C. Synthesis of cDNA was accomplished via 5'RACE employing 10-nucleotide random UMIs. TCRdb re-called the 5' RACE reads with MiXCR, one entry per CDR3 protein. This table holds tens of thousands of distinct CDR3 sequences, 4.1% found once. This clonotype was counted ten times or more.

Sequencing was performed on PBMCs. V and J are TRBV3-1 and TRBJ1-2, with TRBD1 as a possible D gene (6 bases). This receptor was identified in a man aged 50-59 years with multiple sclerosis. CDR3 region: CASSQGQVGYTF. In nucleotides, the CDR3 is TGTGCCAGCAGCCAAGGACAGGTCGGCTACACCTTC. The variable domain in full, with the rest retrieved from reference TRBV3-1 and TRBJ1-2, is DTAVSQTPKYLVTQMGNDKSIKCEQNLGHDTMYWYKQDSKKFLKIMFSYNNKELIINETVPNRFSPKSPDKAHLNLHINSLELGDSAVYFCASSQGQVGYTFGSGTRLTVV.